Listed here are 2 T cell receptor beta chains from one sample, sequenced in a study of shared clonotypes between healthy human individuals. Sequenced by immunoSEQ multiplex PCR; TCRdb stores in-frame clones only, minus some. This sample has 1.4 million to 1.5 million clones, with over 95% found just once. Sequencing was carried out using naive CD4+ T cells sorted from blood. Subset given: CD45RA+ positively selected. Receptors originate from a man in his thirties or forties in good health.

The chain uses TRBV4-1 and TRBJ2-1; TRBD2 aligns across 8 bases. The V segment lost 0 bases and the J segment 4 bases; nucleotides outside the gene matches: 5. The CDR3 has 16 amino acids. Looked up from germline, CDR1 is MGHRA and CDR2 is YSYEKL. The CDR3 nucleotides read TGCGCCAGCAGCCAAGATCTCACTAGCGGTTACAATGAGCAGTTCTTC. Protein sequence: CASSQDLTSGYNEQFF.

The V and J genes are TRBV7-9 and TRBJ1-1, with D perhaps matching TRBD1 (5 bases). The CDR3 length is 14 residues. V was clipped by 2 bases and J by 3 bases, with 10 bases between them. Germline CDR1 SEHNR, CDR2 FQNEAQ (reference sequence). CDR3 DNA sequence: TGTGCCAGCAGCTTAAGGGACGGGGACACTGAAGCTTTCTTT. Translation: CASSLRDGDTEAFF.